These T cell receptor beta chains were read from a single sample in a study of neurological immune-mediated disorders. TCRdb fed the 5' RACE reads into MiXCR, producing one record per CDR3 protein. The table lists fewer than 110,000 distinct CDR3 sequences, 9.5% to 14% of them singletons. The sequenced sample consisted of PBMCs. These TCRs come from a female donor with HTLV-1-associated myelopathy (HAM/TSP). Each CDR3 is given with its conserved first and last residue. The order of the fields is D gene, V gene, J gene, clone size, CDR3 DNA, CDR3 protein. The D gene is left open where the match is weak. The size of a clone is reported for some rows only, either as once, few or many, or as a class for expanded clones.

>-|TRBV5-1|TRBJ2-5|many
TGCGCCAGCAGCTCATCACCCGGGGAGACCCAGTACTTC
CASSSSPGETQYF
>-|TRBV27|TRBJ2-1|-
TGTGCCAGCAGTTTACCTAATAAATCCCCCAATGAGCAGTTCTTC
CASSLPNKSPNEQFF
>-|TRBV12-3/TRBV12-4|TRBJ2-2|-
TGTGCCAGCTCTCAGACCGGGACATATACCGGGGAGCTGTTTTTT
CASSQTGTYTGELFF
>-|TRBV9|TRBJ2-3|many
TGTGCCAGCAGCGTAGGGGGTACAGATACGCAGTATTTT
CASSVGGTDTQYF
>TRBD1|TRBV20-1|TRBJ1-1|few
TGCAGTGCTAGACTCCGGGACAGGGGGGAATACGCTGAAGCTTTCTTT
CSARLRDRGEYAEAFF
>-|TRBV6-5|TRBJ2-3|many
TGTGCCAGCAGAAGGATTATCACAGATACGCAGTATTTT
CASRRIITDTQYF
>-|TRBV5-1|TRBJ2-1|-
TGCGCCAGCAGCACCGGGACGGCTACCTACAATGAGCAGTTCTTC
CASSTGTATYNEQFF
>-|TRBV11-2|TRBJ1-2|many
TGTGCCAGCAGCTTAGAATGGGACTATGGCTACACCTTC
CASSLEWDYGYTF
>-|TRBV7-9|TRBJ2-7|many
TGTGCCAGCAGCTTACTTGGGACGGACGAGCAGTACTTC
CASSLLGTDEQYF
>-|TRBV12-3/TRBV12-4|TRBJ2-1|few
TGTGCCACCCGCCTCGGGGTTGCCTACAATGAGCAGTTCTTC
CATRLGVAYNEQFF
>-|TRBV20-1|TRBJ2-7|few
TGCAGTACTCCCAAGGGGAAAAGTTACGAGCAGTACTTC
CSTPKGKSYEQYF
>-|TRBV20-1|TRBJ1-1|many
TGCAGTGCTCCCGGGCAGGGCACTGAAGCTTTCTTT
CSAPGQGTEAFF
>TRBD2|TRBV9|TRBJ2-3|many
TGTGCCAGCAGCGTCGCGGGACTAGCCTTATCGTGGGATACGCAGTATTTT
CASSVAGLALSWDTQYF
>-|TRBV21-1|TRBJ2-5|-
TGTGCCAGCACCAAAGGGGGCCCAAGAGAAAGGGAGACCCAGTACTTC
CASTKGGPRERETQYF
>TRBD1|TRBV6-2/TRBV6-3|TRBJ2-7|many
TGTGCCAGCGAATCCGCCGGGACAGGGGACTACGAGCAGTACTTC
CASESAGTGDYEQYF
>-|TRBV5-1|TRBJ2-3|many
TGCGCCAGCAGCCCTGACAGGGCGGGGGATACGCAGTATTTT
CASSPDRAGDTQYF
>-|TRBV6-6|TRBJ1-2|-
TGTGCCAGCAGCCCCCGAGTGGCGAACCCCTATGGCTACACCTTC
CASSPRVANPYGYTF
>-|TRBV5-1|TRBJ2-2|few
TGCGCCAGCAGCTTGACCCACACAGGGAACACCGGGGAGCTGTTTTTT
CASSLTHTGNTGELFF
>-|TRBV20-1|TRBJ2-3|many
TGCAGTGCTAGAGGTTGGGGGGCCGGGGTGCATACAGATACGCAGTATTTT
CSARGWGAGVHTDTQYF
>TRBD2|TRBV20-1|TRBJ2-2|-
TGCAGTGCTAGTCCGCTAGCGGGGGGGCCCGGGGAGCTGTTTTTT
CSASPLAGGPGELFF
>-|TRBV20-1|TRBJ1-4|many
TGCAGTGCTAGTTTCTCTGAAAAACTGTTTTTT
CSASFSEKLFF
>-|TRBV7-2|TRBJ2-5|few
TGTGCCAGCAGCTCACAGGGGAGGACGGAGACCCAGTACTTC
CASSSQGRTETQYF
>-|TRBV28|TRBJ2-7|many
TGTGCCAGCAGTCCCCGGGAAACGCAGTACTTC
CASSPRETQYF
>-|TRBV4-3|TRBJ1-4|many
TGCGCCAGCAGCCAAGGGCAGGCGGCCAATGAAAAACTGTTTTTT
CASSQGQAANEKLFF
>-|TRBV28|TRBJ2-1|many
TGTGCCAGCAGTCCCGGGGGGCGGGGGACCAATGAGCAGTTCTTC
CASSPGGRGTNEQFF
>-|TRBV9|TRBJ2-7|many
TGTGCCAGCAGCGTAGGCTTTAGCTTAGGCGAGCAGTACTTC
CASSVGFSLGEQYF
>-|TRBV20-1|TRBJ2-5|many
TGCAGTGCTCCCCCTCCGGGGGAAGAGACCCAGTACTTC
CSAPPPGEETQYF
>-|TRBV20-1|TRBJ1-2|many
TGCAGTGCTACGGAGGGGCCCTATGGCTACACCTTC
CSATEGPYGYTF
>-|TRBV4-1|TRBJ2-5|many
TGCGCCAGCAGCCAAGGACCAGGGATCGGGGAGGAGACCCAGTACTTC
CASSQGPGIGEETQYF
>-|TRBV7-9|TRBJ1-1|-
TGTGCCAGCAGCTTAGTCGGGACGTCTTTTGAAGATTTCTTT
CASSLVGTSFEDFF
>TRBD2|TRBV20-1|TRBJ2-1|-
TGCAGTGCTAACCCGACTAGCGGGGCTTACAATGAGCAGTTCTTC
CSANPTSGAYNEQFF
>TRBD1|TRBV27|TRBJ1-1|many
TGTGCCAGCAGTTCCAGGGGGATGAACACTGAAGCTTTCTTT
CASSSRGMNTEAFF
>TRBD2|TRBV12-3/TRBV12-4|TRBJ2-2|many
TGTGCCAGCAGTTTGCAACTAGCGGGGGGCGCCGGGGAGCTGTTTTTT
CASSLQLAGGAGELFF
>TRBD1|TRBV5-1|TRBJ2-2|-
TGCGCCAGCAGCTGGCAGGGGGACACCGGGGAGCTGTTTTTT
CASSWQGDTGELFF
>-|TRBV11-2|TRBJ2-1|many
TGTGCCAGCAGCATTATAGGGACGGGTAATGAGCAGTTCTTC
CASSIIGTGNEQFF
>TRBD2|TRBV5-1|TRBJ2-3|many
TGCGCCAGCAGCCCCGTAGCGGGGGGGACAGATACGCAGTATTTT
CASSPVAGGTDTQYF
>-|TRBV20-1|TRBJ2-7|many
TGCAGTGTTCCCCGGAATTATTACGAGCAGTACTTC
CSVPRNYYEQYF
>TRBD2|TRBV12-3/TRBV12-4|TRBJ2-7|many
TGTGCCAGCACGAGAAAACTAGCGGAACACTCCTACGAGCAGTACTTC
CASTRKLAEHSYEQYF
>-|TRBV7-6|TRBJ2-3|many
TGTGCCAGCAGCCGCCGGGGGACACTTGCTAGCACAGATACGCAGTATTTT
CASSRRGTLASTDTQYF
>TRBD1|TRBV4-1|TRBJ2-2|many
TGCGCCAGCAGCCAAACAATTCGGACAGGGAAAAACACCGGGGAGCTGTTTTTT
CASSQTIRTGKNTGELFF
>TRBD1|TRBV18|TRBJ2-1|many
TGTGCCAGCTCCCCGATGCGACAGGGGGGTACCAATGAGCAGTTCTTC
CASSPMRQGGTNEQFF
>-|TRBV11-2|TRBJ1-1|many
TGTGCCAGCAGCTTATTGTGGAAGACTGAAGCTTTCTTT
CASSLLWKTEAFF
>TRBD1|TRBV29-1|TRBJ2-3|many
TGCAGCGTGGGGGGACAGGGTAGTACAGATACGCAGTATTTT
CSVGGQGSTDTQYF
>TRBD2|TRBV7-9|TRBJ2-3|many
TGTGCCAGCAGCGACCCGACTAGCGGGGTGACAGATACGCAGTATTTT
CASSDPTSGVTDTQYF
>-|TRBV25-1|TRBJ1-6|many
TGTGCCAGCAGTGAATCGGGACTGTATAATTCACCCCTCCACTTT
CASSESGLYNSPLHF
>-|TRBV20-1|TRBJ2-7|many
TGCAGTGCTAGTTGGCTAGCTACATCTCTCTACGAGCAGTACTTC
CSASWLATSLYEQYF
>TRBD2|TRBV5-1|TRBJ2-3|many
TGCGCCAGCAGCGCAAGCGGGGGGGCGACCCTCACAGATACGCAGTATTTT
CASSASGGATLTDTQYF
>-|TRBV5-6|TRBJ1-1|many
TGTGCCAGCAGCTTTCTGCAGGGGATAAGTACTGAAGCTTTCTTT
CASSFLQGISTEAFF
>-|TRBV20-1|TRBJ2-3|many
TGCAGTGCTAGAGTGGTCACAGATACGCAGTATTTT
CSARVVTDTQYF
>TRBD2|TRBV20-1|TRBJ2-7|many
TGCAGCATTAGCGGGGGACGGGCGTACGAGCAGTACTTC
CSISGGRAYEQYF
>-|TRBV4-2|TRBJ2-3|many
TGTGCCAGCAGCCAAGATTTGTCTCAAGGAGCAGATACGCAGTATTTT
CASSQDLSQGADTQYF
>-|TRBV4-1|TRBJ2-3|many
TGCGCCAGCAGCCAAAACAGGGCAGATACGCAGTATTTT
CASSQNRADTQYF
>TRBD1|TRBV29-1|TRBJ1-1|-
TGCAGCGTCTTGACAGGGACTGAAGCTTTCTTT
CSVLTGTEAFF
>-|TRBV28|TRBJ1-2|-
TGTGCCAGCAGCCCGGACAGCGGCTATGGCTACACCTTC
CASSPDSGYGYTF
>-|TRBV5-1|TRBJ2-7|many
TGCGCCAGCAGCCTGACAGGATCCTACGAGCAGTACTTC
CASSLTGSYEQYF
>-|TRBV20-1|TRBJ2-7|-
TGCAGTGCTACCGGCCCGCGGCGCGAGCAGTACTTC
CSATGPRREQYF
>-|TRBV7-2|TRBJ2-5|many
TGTGCCAGCAGCCCCGGGGGTGCCAGAGAGACCCAGTACTTC
CASSPGGARETQYF
>TRBD2|TRBV7-9|TRBJ2-1|many
TGTGCCAGCACCCTAGCGGGGGGGCAAAATGAGCAGTTCTTC
CASTLAGGQNEQFF
>-|TRBV11-2|TRBJ2-1|many
TGTGCCAGCAGCTTAGATTCGGAGGGCCGGTGGTACAATGAGCAGTTCTTC
CASSLDSEGRWYNEQFF